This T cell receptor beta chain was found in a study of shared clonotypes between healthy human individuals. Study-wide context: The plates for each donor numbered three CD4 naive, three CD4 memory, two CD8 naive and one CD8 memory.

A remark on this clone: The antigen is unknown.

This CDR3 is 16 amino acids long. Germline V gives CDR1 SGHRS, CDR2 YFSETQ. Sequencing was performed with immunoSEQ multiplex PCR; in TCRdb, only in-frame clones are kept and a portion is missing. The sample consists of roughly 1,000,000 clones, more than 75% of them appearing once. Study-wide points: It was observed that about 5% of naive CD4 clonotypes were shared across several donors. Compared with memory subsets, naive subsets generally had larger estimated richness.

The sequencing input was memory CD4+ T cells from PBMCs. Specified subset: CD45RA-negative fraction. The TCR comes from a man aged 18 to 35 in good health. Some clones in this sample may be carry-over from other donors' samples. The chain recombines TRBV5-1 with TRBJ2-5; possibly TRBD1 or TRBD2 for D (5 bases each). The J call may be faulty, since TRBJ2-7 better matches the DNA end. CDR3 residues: CASSLGIAAGTHEQYF. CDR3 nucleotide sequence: TGCGCCAGCAGCTTGGGGATCGCGGCAGGGACCCACGAGCAGTACTTC.